A single sample gave rise to the 27 T cell receptor beta chains below, sequenced in a study of T cells in pancreatic ductal adenocarcinoma. The selected patients with pancreatic ductal adenocarcinoma had surgery but no neoadjuvant therapy. Measured with immunoSEQ multiplex PCR; TCRdb has only the in-frame clones, and not every one. Among 85,000 to 120,000 clones, roughly 95% were seen once, and the ten largest hold 3.1%. Sequences were obtained from PBMCs. These receptors were taken from a human donor with pancreatic ductal adenocarcinoma.

The chain is built from TRBV6-1 and TRBJ2-7, with D unclear. With 1 base removed from V and 2 bases from J, the gap between germline ends came to 6 bases. The germline V gene has CDR1 MNHNS and CDR2 SASEGT. CDR3 length equals 13 residues. The DNA of the CDR3 is TGTGCCAGCAGTGAAGGGCAGGCCTACGAGCAGTACTTC. Translating it yields CASSEGQAYEQYF.

This chain connects TRBV28 to TRBJ2-7; 7 nucleotides match TRBD1. Trimming removed 7 bases from V and 3 bases from J; junction bases left unmatched: 6. The CDR3 consists of 13 residues. From germline, CDR1 is MDHEN and CDR2 SYDVKM. The CDR3 reads CASITGAGYEQYF. In DNA form, the CDR3 reads TGTGCCAGCATCACAGGGGCCGGCTACGAGCAGTACTTC.

CDR3 coding DNA: TGTGCCATCAACCACGACAGTATCGGTGAAGCTTTCTTT. Residues: CAINHDSIGEAFF. The V and J genes are TRBV10-3 and TRBJ1-1, with D perhaps TRBD1 (5 bases). Germline V gene sequence: CDR1 ENHRY, CDR2 SYGVKD. The ends were cut back, 7 bases at V and 7 bases at J, with 16 bases in the middle. The CDR3 sequence is 13 residues long.

This clone has only one observation. The chain is built from TRBV7-9 and TRBJ2-5; D gene uncertain. V lost 5 bases and J 5 bases, leaving 12 bases between the germline ends. CDR3 length: 13 amino acids. Germline V CDR1 and CDR2: SEHNR, FQNEAQ (reference sequence). This chain's CDR3 is CASSINTGETQYF. CDR3 in DNA: TGTGCCAGCAGCATAAATACCGGTGAGACCCAGTACTTC.

The chain has TRBV10-3 and TRBJ2-2, with D possibly being TRBD2 (6 bases). Trimming stripped 7 bases from V and 8 bases from J, with 14 bases between. Germline V CDR1 and CDR2: ENHRY, SYGVKD. The CDR3 has 13 residues. The CDR3 DNA reads TGTGCCATCAATGGAGGGTCGGGAGGGGAGCTGTTTTTT. As protein: CAINGGSGGELFF.

The gene calls are TRBV28 and TRBJ2-3, with 7 positions matching TRBD2. The germline CDR1 and CDR2 sequences are MDHEN and SYDVKM. V lost 6 bases and J lost 1; bases outside the gene matches: 7. The CDR3 totals 15 residues. The CDR3 DNA sequence: TGTGCCAGCAGAAAGTGGGCGGGAGGCACAGATACGCAGTATTTT. Amino acid sequence: CASRKWAGGTDTQYF.

V gene TRBV7-9 combines with J gene TRBJ2-7; D is perhaps TRBD2 (6 bases). Germline V CDR1 and CDR2: SEHNR, FQNEAQ (reference sequence). The ends were cut back, 5 bases at V and 4 bases at J, with 24 bases in the middle. This CDR3 has 17 amino acids. The CDR3 nucleotides are TGTGCCAGCAGCGATACCGGGACTCCGAGGGGCCTATACGAGCAGTACTTC. Amino acid sequence: CASSDTGTPRGLYEQYF.

The rearrangement joins TRBV30 to TRBJ2-7; D ambiguous. CDR3 length: 13 amino acids. Per the germline V gene, CDR1 is GTSNPN and CDR2 is SVGIG (reference sequence). The V end lost 2 bases, the J end lost 4 bases, and 12 bases lay between the germline ends. The CDR3 is CAWSPGLQYEQYF. In nucleotides, the CDR3 is TGTGCCTGGAGTCCTGGATTACAGTACGAGCAGTACTTC.

This clone came up once. The chain has TRBV7-8 and TRBJ2-3; possibly TRBD1 for D (5 bases). The length of the CDR3 is 14 residues. Trimming shortened V by 3 bases and J by 4 bases, and 11 bases separated the two germline ends. Germline V gene lookup returns CDR1 SGHVS and CDR2 FQNEAQ. CDR3 coding DNA: TGTGCCAGCAGCTTGGGGCCACCCCCAGATACGCAGTATTTT. This gives the protein CASSLGPPPDTQYF.

The genes are TRBV2 and TRBJ1-2, with D perhaps TRBD1 (5 bases). Germline CDR1 SNHLY, CDR2 FYNNEI. The CDR3 runs 12 residues. V gave up 4 bases and J gave up 7 bases, with 10 bases separating them. The CDR3, as DNA: TGTGCCAGCAGTGGGAGGGGAATTGGCTACACCTTC. It codes for CASSGRGIGYTF.

V usage is TRBV4-2 and J usage is TRBJ2-1; 10 nucleotides agree with TRBD2. The CDR3 is 17 amino acids. CDR1 and CDR2 from the germline V gene are LGHNA and YNFKEQ. The V segment lost 4 bases and the J segment 1 base; nucleotides outside the gene matches: 7. The CDR3 here is CASSLGLAVLSYNEQFF. The DNA for the CDR3 is TGTGCCAGCAGCCTCGGACTAGCGGTCCTATCCTACAATGAGCAGTTCTTC.

This clone was found once. The chain carries TRBV5-1 and TRBJ1-2, with a tentative D call TRBD1 (6 bases). The CDR3 loop spans 15 amino acids. Germline V CDR1 and CDR2: SGHRS, YFSETQ. V was trimmed by 4 bases and J by 0 bases, leaving 13 bases between them. The CDR3 coding sequence is TGCGCCAGCAGCAACCGGGACAAAGCTAACTATGGCTACACCTTC. Protein product: CASSNRDKANYGYTF.

In DNA, the CDR3 is TGTGCCAGCAACGAACTAGGGGGAATGAACACTGAAGCTTTCTTT. Protein: CASNELGGMNTEAFF. V usage is TRBV6-1 and J usage is TRBJ1-1; D is perhaps TRBD1 (6 bases). Germline-derived CDR1 and CDR2 are MNHNS and SASEGT. Trimming stripped 7 bases from V and 0 bases from J, with 15 bases between. The CDR3 contains 15 residues.

The chain employs TRBV4-1 and TRBJ2-3; the match to TRBD2 covers 8 bases. V lost 0 bases and J lost 1; bases outside the gene matches: 3. Germline V gives CDR1 MGHRA, CDR2 YSYEKL. The CDR3 has 16 amino acids. CDR3 sequence reads: CASSQDPGLGTDTQYF. The CDR3 DNA is TGCGCCAGCAGCCAAGATCCGGGACTAGGCACAGATACGCAGTATTTT.

This chain connects TRBV7-2 to TRBJ2-7; tentatively, D is TRBD2 (5 bases). V gave up 2 bases and J gave up 6 bases, with 11 bases separating them. This CDR3 comprises 13 residues. CDR1 and CDR2 (germline): SGHTA, FQGNSA. CDR3 DNA sequence: TGTGCCAGCAGCTTACCCGGGATCGGCGAGCAGTACTTC. This sequence encodes CASSLPGIGEQYF.

This clone was picked up a small number of times. The chain employs TRBV30 and TRBJ1-2; D unclear. The V end was cut by 0 bases, the J end by 5 bases, with 7 bases between. The V gene's germline CDR1 is GTSNPN and CDR2 SVGIG (reference sequence). The CDR3 covers 12 residues. The CDR3 here is CAWSVAEYGYTF. The CDR3 DNA is TGTGCCTGGAGTGTGGCGGAATATGGCTACACCTTC.

The chain joins TRBV30 to TRBJ1-2; 7 bases fit TRBD1. This CDR3 comprises 14 residues. Germline V gene lookup returns CDR1 GTSNPN and CDR2 SVGIG (reference sequence). Trimming cost V 3 bases and J 2 bases; bases outside gene matches: 6. In nucleotides, the CDR3 is TGTGCCTGGAGGACTACAGGGGTAAACTATGGCTACACCTTC. It is translated as CAWRTTGVNYGYTF.

This chain joins TRBV7-3 and TRBJ2-5, with a possible D match to TRBD1 (5 bases). CDR3 length: 13 amino acids. V was trimmed by 3 bases and J by 7 bases, leaving 12 bases between them. From germline, CDR1 is SGHTA and CDR2 FQGTGA. In nucleotides, the CDR3 is TGTGCCAGCAGCTTGACAGTGGGTGGGACCCAGTACTTC. Encoded protein: CASSLTVGGTQYF.

The V call is TRBV6-1, the J call TRBJ2-7; TRBD2 matches 11 bases. The CDR3 length is 14 residues. Per germline, CDR1 MNHNS and CDR2 SASEGT. With V trimmed by 4 bases and J by 3 bases, 2 bases remained unmatched. The CDR3 protein is CASSGTSGFYEQYF. Written as DNA, the CDR3 is TGTGCCAGCAGTGGGACTAGCGGGTTCTACGAGCAGTACTTC.

This clone appeared a single time. The chain uses TRBV11-3 and TRBJ2-1; the match to TRBD2 covers 8 bases. The CDR3 has 15 residues. From germline, CDR1 is SGHNT and CDR2 YENEEA. With 3 bases clipped from V and 4 bases from J, the junction kept 5 bases outside the gene matches. The CDR3 reads CASSFGGGLYNEQFF. The CDR3 DNA reads as TGTGCCAGCAGCTTTGGCGGGGGGTTGTACAATGAGCAGTTCTTC.

J is TRBJ2-1 and V is TRBV12-5; the D gene is possibly TRBD2 (5 bases). The V and J ends lost 1 base and 2 bases respectively, with 9 bases between them. This CDR3 region has 15 residues. Looked up from germline, CDR1 is LGHNT and CDR2 is FRNRAP. CDR3 in DNA: TGTGCTAGTGGTTTGGGGAGGCCTCCCTACAATGAGCAGTTCTTC. Its translation is CASGLGRPPYNEQFF. Combining the CDR3 with reference TRBV12-5 and TRBJ2-1 gives the whole variable domain DARVTQTPRHKVTEMGQEVTMRCQPILGHNTVFWYRQTMMQGLELLAYFRNRAPLDDSGMPKDRFSAEMPDATLATLKIQPSEPRDSAVYFCASGLGRPPYNEQFFGPGTRLTVL.

The chain combines TRBV7-2 with TRBJ2-1; tentatively, D is TRBD2 (6 bases). The CDR3 covers 13 residues. Germline loops: CDR1 SGHTA, CDR2 FQGNSA. Between the trimmed V and J ends, which lost 6 bases and 6 bases, there was a span of 12 bases. The CDR3 sequence: CASSFGTRNEQFF. The CDR3 DNA is TGTGCCAGCAGTTTTGGGACTCGCAATGAGCAGTTCTTC.

V and J are TRBV7-8 and TRBJ2-5, with 7 bases that match TRBD1. Germline lookup yields CDR1 SGHVS and CDR2 FQNEAQ. CDR3 size: 15 residues. The J segment lost 3 bases and the V segment lost 5 bases, leaving 9 bases of the junction unmatched. CDR3 sequence (DNA): TGTGCCAGCAGCCTCTCGACAGGGAGTAAAGAGACCCAGTACTTC. Its translation: CASSLSTGSKETQYF.

This rearrangement joins TRBV28 to TRBJ1-5; D remains unclear. CDR3 size: 12 residues. The V and J ends lost 3 bases and 3 bases respectively, with 3 bases between them. In germline, CDR1 is MDHEN, CDR2 SYDVKM. In DNA, the CDR3 is TGTGCCAGCAGTTTCTTCAATCAGCCCCAGCATTTT. Translating it yields CASSFFNQPQHF.

The chain carries TRBV6-5 and TRBJ2-3; 11 positions match TRBD1. CDR3 length: 16 residues. CDR1 is MNHEY, CDR2 SVGAGI, per germline. J lost 4 bases, V lost 0 bases, and 3 bases had no gene match. Written as DNA, the CDR3 is TGTGCCAGCAGTTACTCAGGGACAGGGGGAGCAGATACGCAGTATTTT. This encodes CASSYSGTGGADTQYF.

This rearrangement joins TRBV7-6 to TRBJ2-1, with D unresolved. The CDR3 loop spans 15 amino acids. Germline CDR1 reads SGHVS; CDR2 reads FNYEAQ. V lost 5 bases, J lost 5 bases, and 16 bases lay in between. As DNA, the CDR3 is TGTGCCAGCAGCCCCCAATGGCTAGTGGACAATGAGCAGTTCTTC. Protein product: CASSPQWLVDNEQFF.

This chain connects TRBV7-2 to TRBJ2-1; D is uncertain. The germline CDR1 and CDR2 sequences are SGHTA and FQGNSA. This CDR3 contains 12 residues. V gave up 5 bases and J gave up 7 bases, with 9 bases separating them. CDR3 region: CASSRSVNEQFF. The DNA for the CDR3 is TGTGCCAGCAGCCGTAGTGTGAATGAGCAGTTCTTC.